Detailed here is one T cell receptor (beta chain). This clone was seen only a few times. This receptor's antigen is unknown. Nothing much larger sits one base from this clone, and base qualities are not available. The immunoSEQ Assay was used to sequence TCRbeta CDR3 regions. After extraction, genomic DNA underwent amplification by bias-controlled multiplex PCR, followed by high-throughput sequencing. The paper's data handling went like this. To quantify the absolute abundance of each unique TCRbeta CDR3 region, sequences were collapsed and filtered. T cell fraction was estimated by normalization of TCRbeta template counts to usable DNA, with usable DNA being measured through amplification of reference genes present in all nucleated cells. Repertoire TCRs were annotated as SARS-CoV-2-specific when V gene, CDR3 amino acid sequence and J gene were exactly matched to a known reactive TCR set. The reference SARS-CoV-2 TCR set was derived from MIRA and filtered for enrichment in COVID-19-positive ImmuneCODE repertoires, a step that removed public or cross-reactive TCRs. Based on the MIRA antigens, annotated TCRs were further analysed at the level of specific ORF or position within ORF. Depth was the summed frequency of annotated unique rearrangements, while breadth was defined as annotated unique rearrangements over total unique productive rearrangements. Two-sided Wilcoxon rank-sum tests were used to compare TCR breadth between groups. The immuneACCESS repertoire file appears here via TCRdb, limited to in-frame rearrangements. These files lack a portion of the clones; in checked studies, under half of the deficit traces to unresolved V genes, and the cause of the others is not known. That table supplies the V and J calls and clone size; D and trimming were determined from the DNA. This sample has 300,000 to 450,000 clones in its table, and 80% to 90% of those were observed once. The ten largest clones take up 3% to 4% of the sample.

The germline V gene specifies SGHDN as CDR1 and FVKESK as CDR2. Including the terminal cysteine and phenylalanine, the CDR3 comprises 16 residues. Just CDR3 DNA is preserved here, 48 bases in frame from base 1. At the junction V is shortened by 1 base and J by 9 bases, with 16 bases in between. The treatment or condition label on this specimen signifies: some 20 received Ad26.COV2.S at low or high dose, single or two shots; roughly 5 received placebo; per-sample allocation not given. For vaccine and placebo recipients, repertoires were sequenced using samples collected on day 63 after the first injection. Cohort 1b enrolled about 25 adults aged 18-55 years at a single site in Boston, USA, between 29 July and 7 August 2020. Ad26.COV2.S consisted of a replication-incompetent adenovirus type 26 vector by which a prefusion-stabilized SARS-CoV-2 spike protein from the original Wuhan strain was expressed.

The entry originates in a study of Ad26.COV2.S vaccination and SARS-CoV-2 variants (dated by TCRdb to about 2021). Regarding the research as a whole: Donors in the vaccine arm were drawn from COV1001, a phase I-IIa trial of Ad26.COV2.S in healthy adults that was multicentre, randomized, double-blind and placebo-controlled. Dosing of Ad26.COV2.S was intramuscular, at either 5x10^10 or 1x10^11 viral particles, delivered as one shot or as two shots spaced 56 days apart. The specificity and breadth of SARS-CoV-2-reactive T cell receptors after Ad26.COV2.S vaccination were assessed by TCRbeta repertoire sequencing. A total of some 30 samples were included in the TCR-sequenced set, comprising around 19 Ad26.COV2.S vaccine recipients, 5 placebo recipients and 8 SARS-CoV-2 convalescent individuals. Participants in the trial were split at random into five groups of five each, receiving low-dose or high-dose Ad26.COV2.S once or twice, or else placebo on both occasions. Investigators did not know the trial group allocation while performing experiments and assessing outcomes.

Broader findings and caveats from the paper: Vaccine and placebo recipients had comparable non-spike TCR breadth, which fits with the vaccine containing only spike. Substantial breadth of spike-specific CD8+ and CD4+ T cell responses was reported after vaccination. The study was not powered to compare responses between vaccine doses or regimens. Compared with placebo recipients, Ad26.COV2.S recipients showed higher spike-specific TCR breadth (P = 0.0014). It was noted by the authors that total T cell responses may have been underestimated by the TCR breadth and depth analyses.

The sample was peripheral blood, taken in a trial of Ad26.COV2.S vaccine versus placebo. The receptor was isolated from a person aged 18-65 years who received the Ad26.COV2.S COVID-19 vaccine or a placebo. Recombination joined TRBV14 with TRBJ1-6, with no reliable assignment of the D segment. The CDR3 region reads CASSQGMGLLGSPLHF. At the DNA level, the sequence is TGTGCCAGCAGCCAAGGGATGGGGTTACTGGGTTCACCCCTCCACTTT.